This T cell receptor (beta chain) appears in the sequencing data of a study of blood T cell repertoires in COVID-19. Study details: There were acute and convalescent COVID-19 samples, and they came from the United States, Italy and Spain. PBMCs, B-cell-depleted T cells, or T cells provided the cDNA or gDNA that made up the material.

Original handling: Reference gene primer amplification yielded estimated nucleated cell counts. Libraries were prepared by immunoSEQ multiplex PCR; TCRdb keeps only in-frame clonotypes and omits some of them. V, J and clone size are taken as reported in that table, and D and trimming were inferred from the DNA itself. The sample has about 57,000 clones, around 80% seen once. This clone was recorded a few times. The CDR3 sequence is 14 residues long. The germline V gene has CDR1 SNHLY and CDR2 FYNNEI. V trimming: 10 bases; J trimming: 10 bases; junction bases outside the gene matches: 12. V gene TRBV2 combines with J gene TRBJ1-6; 8 bases line up with TRBD1. The TCR originated in a man in his 60s with acute or convalescent COVID-19. The sample taken for sequencing was peripheral blood. CDR3 loop: CATDPGQGGSPLHF. In DNA, the CDR3 is TGTGCCACCGACCCAGGACAGGGAGGCTCACCCCTCCACTTT.